This T cell receptor beta chain was documented in a study of blood T cell repertoires in COVID-19. Produced via immunoSEQ multiplex PCR; TCRdb's table is partial and in-frame only. The table lists a few hundred thousand clones, approximately 86% of them singletons, with under 8.5% in the top ten. The CDR3 spans 17 residues. Sequencing was performed on peripheral blood. The sequence came from an older woman with COVID-19, enrolled during active disease. The genes are TRBV21-1 and TRBJ2-7; the D call of TRBD1 is as the table states it, not checked on the DNA. TRBV21-1 is an annotated pseudogene. This CDR3 reads CASSKNQGLIYPYEQYF. CDR3 sequence (DNA): TGTGCCAGCAGCAAAAACCAGGGGCTTATATACCCCTACGAGCAGTACTTC.